The clone carrying this T cell receptor beta chain is large (0.1 to 1%). The antigen is unknown. Each CDR3 protein is one row after TCRdb ran MiXCR on the 5' RACE reads. The repertoire holds about 3,300 distinct CDR3 sequences, 3% to 4% seen once, with 15% to 20% in the top ten. The CDR3 extends over 17 amino acids. V was pared by 4 bases and J by 1 base, with 7 bases of the junction left unmatched. Germline assignment: CDR1 SGHNT and CDR2 YYREEE (reference sequence). This entry comes from a study of spatial heterogeneity in lung cancer. Overall study: Tumor regions showed TCR transcript counts that correlated strongly with a T cell module score from matched bulk RNA-seq. Study conclusions and caveats: Expanded intratumoral alpha and beta TCR counts tracked tumor mutation counts. Estimation of coverage gave values of about 7.1% for alpha and 13% for beta chains in tumor T cells.

As to time point: sample taken at primary tumor resection. The receptor was derived from a male donor with early-stage non-small cell lung cancer. The genes are TRBV5-4 and TRBJ2-2, with 10 bases lining up with TRBD1. The material sequenced was lung tumor tissue, taken at surgery. CDR3: CASSRLGQGMNTGELFF. The CDR3 DNA reads as TGTGCCAGCAGCAGGCTGGGACAGGGGATGAACACCGGGGAGCTGTTTTTT.